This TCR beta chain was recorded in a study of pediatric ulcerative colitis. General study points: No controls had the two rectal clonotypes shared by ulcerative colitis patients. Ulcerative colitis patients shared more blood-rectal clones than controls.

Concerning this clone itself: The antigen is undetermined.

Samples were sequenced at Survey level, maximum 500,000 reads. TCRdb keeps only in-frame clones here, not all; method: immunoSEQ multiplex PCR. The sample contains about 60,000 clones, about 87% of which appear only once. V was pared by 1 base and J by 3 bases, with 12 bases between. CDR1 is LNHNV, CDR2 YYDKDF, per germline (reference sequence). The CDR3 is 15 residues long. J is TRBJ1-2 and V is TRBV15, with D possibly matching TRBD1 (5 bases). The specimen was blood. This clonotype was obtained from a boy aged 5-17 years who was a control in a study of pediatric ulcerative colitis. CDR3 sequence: CATSRGRDGDYGYTF. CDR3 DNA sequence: TGTGCCACCAGCAGAGGGAGGGACGGGGACTATGGCTACACCTTC.